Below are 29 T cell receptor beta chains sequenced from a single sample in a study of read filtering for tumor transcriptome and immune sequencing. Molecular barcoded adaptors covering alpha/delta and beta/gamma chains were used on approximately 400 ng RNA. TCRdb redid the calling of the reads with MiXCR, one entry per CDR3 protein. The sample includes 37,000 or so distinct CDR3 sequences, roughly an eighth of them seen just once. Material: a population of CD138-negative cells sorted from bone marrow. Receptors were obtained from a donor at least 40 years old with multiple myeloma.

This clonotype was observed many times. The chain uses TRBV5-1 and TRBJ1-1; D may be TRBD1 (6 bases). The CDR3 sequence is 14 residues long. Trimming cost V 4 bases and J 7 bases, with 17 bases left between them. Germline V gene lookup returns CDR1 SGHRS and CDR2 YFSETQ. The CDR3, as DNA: TGCGCCAGCAGCGGCCCTCGGGGGCGTGGTGAAGCTTTCTTT. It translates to CASSGPRGRGEAFF.

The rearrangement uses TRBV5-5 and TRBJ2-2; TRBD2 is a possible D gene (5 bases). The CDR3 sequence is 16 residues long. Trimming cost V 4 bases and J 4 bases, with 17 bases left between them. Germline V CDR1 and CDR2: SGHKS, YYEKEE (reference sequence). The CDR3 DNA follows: TGTGCCAGCAGCCTGACCGCGCTGGCGGGCACCGGGGAGCTGTTTTTT. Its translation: CASSLTALAGTGELFF. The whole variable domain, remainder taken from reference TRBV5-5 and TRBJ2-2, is DAGVTQSPTHLIKTRGQQVTLRCSPISGHKSVSWYQQVLGQGPQFIFQYYEKEERGRGNFPDRFSARQFPNYSSELNVNALLLGDSALYLCASSLTALAGTGELFFGEGSRLTVL.

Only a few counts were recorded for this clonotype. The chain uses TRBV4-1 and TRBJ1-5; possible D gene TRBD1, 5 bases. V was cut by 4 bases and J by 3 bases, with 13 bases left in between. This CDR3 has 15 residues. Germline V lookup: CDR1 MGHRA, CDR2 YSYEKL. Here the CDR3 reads CASSLNRNDNQPQHF. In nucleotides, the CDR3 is TGCGCCAGCAGCCTTAACAGGAACGACAATCAGCCCCAGCATTTT.

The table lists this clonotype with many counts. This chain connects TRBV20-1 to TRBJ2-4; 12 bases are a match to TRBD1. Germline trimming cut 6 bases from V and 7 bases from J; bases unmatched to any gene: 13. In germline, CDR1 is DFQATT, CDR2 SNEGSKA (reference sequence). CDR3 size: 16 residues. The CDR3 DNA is TGCAGTGCGAGTCCCGGGACAGGGGGCTCGGTGAACATTCAGTACTTC. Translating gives CSASPGTGGSVNIQYF.

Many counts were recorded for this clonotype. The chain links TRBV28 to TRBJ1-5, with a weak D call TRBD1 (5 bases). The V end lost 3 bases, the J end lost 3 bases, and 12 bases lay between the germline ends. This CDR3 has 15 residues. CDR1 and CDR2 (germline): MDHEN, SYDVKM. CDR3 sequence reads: CASSLRGIYNQPQHF. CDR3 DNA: TGTGCCAGCAGTTTGAGGGGAATTTACAATCAGCCCCAGCATTTT. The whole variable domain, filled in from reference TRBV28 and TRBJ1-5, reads DVKVTQSSRYLVKRTGEKVFLECVQDMDHENMFWYRQDPGLGLRLIYFSYDVKMKEKGDIPEGYSVSREKKERFSLILESASTNQTSMYLCASSLRGIYNQPQHFGDGTRLSIL.

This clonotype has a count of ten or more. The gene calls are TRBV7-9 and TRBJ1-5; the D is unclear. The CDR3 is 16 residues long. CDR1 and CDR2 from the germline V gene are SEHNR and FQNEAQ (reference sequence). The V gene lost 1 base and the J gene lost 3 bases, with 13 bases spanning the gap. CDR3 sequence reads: CASSLGVGISNQPQHF. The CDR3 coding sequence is TGTGCCAGCAGCTTAGGTGTCGGGATTTCCAATCAGCCCCAGCATTTT. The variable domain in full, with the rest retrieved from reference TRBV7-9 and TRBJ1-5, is DTGVSQNPRHKITKRGQNVTFRCDPISEHNRLYWYRQTLGQGPEFLTYFQNEAQLEKSRLLSDRFSAERPKGSFSTLEIQRTEQGDSAMYLCASSLGVGISNQPQHFGDGTRLSIL.

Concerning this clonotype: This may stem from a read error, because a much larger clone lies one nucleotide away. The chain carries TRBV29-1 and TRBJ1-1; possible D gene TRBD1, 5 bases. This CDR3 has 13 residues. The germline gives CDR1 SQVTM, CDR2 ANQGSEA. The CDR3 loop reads CSVFGTEKTVAFF. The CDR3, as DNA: TGCAGCGTCTTTGGGACGGAGAAAACTGTAGCTTTCTTT. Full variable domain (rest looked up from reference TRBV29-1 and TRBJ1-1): SAVISQKPSRDICQRGTSLTIQCQVDSQVTMMFWYRQQPGQSLTLIATANQGSEATYESGFVIDKFPISRPNLTFSTLTVSNMSPEDSSIYLCSVFGTEKTVAFFGQGTRLTVV.

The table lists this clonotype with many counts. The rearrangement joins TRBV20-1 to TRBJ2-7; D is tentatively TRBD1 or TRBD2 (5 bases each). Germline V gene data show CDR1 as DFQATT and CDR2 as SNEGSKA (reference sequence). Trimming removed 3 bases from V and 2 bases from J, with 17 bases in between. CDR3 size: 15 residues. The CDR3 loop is CSARSDGANAYEQYF. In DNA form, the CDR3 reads TGCAGTGCTAGGTCTGACGGGGCCAACGCCTACGAGCAGTACTTC.

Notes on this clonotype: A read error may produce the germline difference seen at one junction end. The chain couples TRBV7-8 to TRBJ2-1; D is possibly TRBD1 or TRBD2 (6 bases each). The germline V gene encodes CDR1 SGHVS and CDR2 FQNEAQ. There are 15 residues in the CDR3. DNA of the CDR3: TGTGCCAGCAGCTTACACGGGGGCCCCTACAATGAGCAGTCCTTC. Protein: CASSLHGGPYNEQSF.

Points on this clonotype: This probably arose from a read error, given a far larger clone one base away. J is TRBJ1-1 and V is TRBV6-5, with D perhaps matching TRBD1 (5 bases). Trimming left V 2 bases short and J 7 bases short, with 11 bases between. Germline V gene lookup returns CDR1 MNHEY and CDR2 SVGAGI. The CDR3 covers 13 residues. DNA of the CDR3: TGTGCCAGCAGTTACCGGGGCATGGATGAAGCTTTCTTT. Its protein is CASSYRGMDEAFF.

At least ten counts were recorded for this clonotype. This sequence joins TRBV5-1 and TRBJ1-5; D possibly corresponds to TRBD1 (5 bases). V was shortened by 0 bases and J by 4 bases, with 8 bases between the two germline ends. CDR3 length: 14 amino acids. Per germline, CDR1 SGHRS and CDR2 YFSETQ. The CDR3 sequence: CASSLGSGNQPQHF. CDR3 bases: TGCGCCAGCAGCTTGGGGTCAGGGAATCAGCCCCAGCATTTT.

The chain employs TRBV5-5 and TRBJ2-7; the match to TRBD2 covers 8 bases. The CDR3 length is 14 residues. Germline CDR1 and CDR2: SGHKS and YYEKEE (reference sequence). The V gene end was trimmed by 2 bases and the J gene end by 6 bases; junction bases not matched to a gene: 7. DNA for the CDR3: TGTGCCAGCAGCTTCCCCGGGACTAGTAGCGAGCAGTACTTC. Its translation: CASSFPGTSSEQYF.

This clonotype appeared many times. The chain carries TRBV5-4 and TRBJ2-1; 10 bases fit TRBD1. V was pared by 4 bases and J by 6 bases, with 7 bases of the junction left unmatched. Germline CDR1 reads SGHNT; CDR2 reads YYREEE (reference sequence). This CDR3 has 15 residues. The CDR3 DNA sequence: TGTGCCAGCAGCCGGGCGGGACAGGGGATCAATGAGCAGTTCTTC. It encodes CASSRAGQGINEQFF.

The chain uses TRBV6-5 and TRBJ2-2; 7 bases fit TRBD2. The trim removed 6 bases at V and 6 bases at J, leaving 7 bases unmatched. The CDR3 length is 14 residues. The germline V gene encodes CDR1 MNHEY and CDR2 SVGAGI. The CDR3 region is CASRRLTSAGELFF. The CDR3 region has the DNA TGTGCCAGCAGGAGACTAACTAGCGCCGGGGAGCTGTTTTTT.

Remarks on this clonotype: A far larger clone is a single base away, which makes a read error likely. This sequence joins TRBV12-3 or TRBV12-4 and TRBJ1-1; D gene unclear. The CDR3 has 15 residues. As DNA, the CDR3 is TGTGCTAGTGGTTTGGTGCTCAGCATGAGCACTGAAGCTTTCTTT. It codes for CASGLVLSMSTEAFF.

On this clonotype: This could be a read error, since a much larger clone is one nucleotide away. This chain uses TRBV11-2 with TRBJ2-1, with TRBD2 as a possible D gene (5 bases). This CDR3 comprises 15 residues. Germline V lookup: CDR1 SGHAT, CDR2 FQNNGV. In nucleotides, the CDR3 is TGTGCCAGCAGCGCGAGGAGCGGATCCTACAGTGAGCAGTTCTTC. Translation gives CASSARSGSYSEQFF.

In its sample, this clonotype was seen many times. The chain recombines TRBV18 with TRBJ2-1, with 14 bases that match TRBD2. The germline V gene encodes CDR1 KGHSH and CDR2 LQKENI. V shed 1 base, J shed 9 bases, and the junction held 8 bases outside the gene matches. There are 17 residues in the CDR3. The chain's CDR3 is CASSPRLAGGPLGEQFF. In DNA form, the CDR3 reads TGTGCCAGCTCACCACGACTAGCGGGAGGGCCCTTAGGTGAGCAGTTCTTC.

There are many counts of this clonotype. The CDR3 sequence is CASSTGTGAETQYF. CDR3 DNA: TGTGCCAGCAGCACCGGGACAGGCGCGGAGACCCAGTACTTC. V usage is TRBV9 and J usage is TRBJ2-5; 8 nucleotides agree with TRBD1. Germline V lookup: CDR1 SGDLS, CDR2 YYNGEE. The CDR3 loop spans 14 amino acids. V shed 4 bases, J shed 5 bases, and the junction held 7 bases outside the gene matches.

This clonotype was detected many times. CDR3 in amino acids: CASRLQVNTEAFF. CDR3 in DNA: TGTGCCAGCAGACTACAGGTGAACACTGAAGCTTTCTTT. The rearrangement joins TRBV6-2 or TRBV6-3 to TRBJ1-1; D may be TRBD1 (5 bases). This CDR3 contains 13 residues. Deletions cut 6 bases from V and 0 bases from J, with 8 bases between. The V gene's germline CDR1 is MNHEY and CDR2 SVGEGT.

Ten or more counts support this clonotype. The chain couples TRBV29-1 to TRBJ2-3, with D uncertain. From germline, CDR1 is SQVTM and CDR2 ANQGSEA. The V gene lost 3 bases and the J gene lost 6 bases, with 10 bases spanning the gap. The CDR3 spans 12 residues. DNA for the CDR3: TGCAGCGTTGACACACCAAAGGATACGCAGTATTTT. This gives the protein CSVDTPKDTQYF.

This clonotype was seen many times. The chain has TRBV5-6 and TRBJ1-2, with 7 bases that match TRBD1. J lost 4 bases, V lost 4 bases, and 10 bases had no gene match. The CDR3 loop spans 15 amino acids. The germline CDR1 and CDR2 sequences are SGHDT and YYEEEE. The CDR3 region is CASSPTGKNAYGYTF. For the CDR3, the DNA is TGTGCCAGCAGCCCGACAGGGAAGAACGCCTATGGCTACACCTTC.

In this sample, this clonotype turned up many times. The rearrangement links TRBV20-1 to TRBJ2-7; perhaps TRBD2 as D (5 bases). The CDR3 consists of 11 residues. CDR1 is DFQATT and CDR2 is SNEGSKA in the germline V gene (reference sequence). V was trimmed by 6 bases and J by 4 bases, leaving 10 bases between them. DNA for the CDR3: TGCAGTGCGGACGGACTGTACGAGCAGTACTTC. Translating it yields CSADGLYEQYF.

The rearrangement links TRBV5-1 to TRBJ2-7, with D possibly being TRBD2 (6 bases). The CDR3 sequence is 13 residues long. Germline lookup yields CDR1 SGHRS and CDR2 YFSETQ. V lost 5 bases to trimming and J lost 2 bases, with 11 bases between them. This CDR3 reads CASSSRLAYEQYF. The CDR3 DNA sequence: TGCGCCAGCAGTTCAAGACTAGCCTACGAGCAGTACTTC. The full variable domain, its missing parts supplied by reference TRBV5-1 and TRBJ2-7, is KAGVTQTPRYLIKTRGQQVTLSCSPISGHRSVSWYQQTPGQGLQFLFEYFSETQRNKGNFPGRFSGRQFSNSRSEMNVSTLELGDSALYLCASSSRLAYEQYFGPGTRLTVT.

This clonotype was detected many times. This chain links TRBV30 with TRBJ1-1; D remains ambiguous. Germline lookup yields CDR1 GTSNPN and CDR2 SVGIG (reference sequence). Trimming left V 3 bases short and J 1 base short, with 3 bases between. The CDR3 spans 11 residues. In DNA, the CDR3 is TGTGCCTGGAGCTGGAACACTGAAGCTTTCTTT. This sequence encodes CAWSWNTEAFF.

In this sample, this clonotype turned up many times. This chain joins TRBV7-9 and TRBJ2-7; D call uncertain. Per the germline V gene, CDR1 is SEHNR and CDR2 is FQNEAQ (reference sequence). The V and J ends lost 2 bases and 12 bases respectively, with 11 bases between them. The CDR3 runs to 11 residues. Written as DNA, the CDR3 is TGTGCCAGCAGCTTAAAGGCTGAATGGTACTTC. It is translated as CASSLKAEWYF.

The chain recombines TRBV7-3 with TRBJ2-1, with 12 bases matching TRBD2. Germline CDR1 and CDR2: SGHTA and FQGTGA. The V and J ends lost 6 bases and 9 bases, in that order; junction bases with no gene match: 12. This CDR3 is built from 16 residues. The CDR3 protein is CASSLQPSGGAGEQFF. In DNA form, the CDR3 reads TGTGCCAGCAGTTTACAGCCTAGCGGGGGGGCGGGTGAGCAGTTCTTC.

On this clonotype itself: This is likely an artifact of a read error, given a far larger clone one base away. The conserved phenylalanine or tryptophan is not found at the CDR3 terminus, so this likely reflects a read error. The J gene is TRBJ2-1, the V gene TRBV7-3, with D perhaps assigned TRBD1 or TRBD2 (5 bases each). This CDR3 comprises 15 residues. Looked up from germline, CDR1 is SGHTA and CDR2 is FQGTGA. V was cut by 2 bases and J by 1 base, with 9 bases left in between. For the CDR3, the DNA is TGTGCCAGCAGCTTAGTTGGGGGTTCCTACAATGAGCAGTTCCTC. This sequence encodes CASSLVGGSYNEQFL.

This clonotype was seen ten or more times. The CDR3 reads CSADRGLNTEAFF. The CDR3 DNA sequence: TGCAGCGCGGACAGGGGGCTGAACACTGAAGCTTTCTTT. The chain uses TRBV20-1 and TRBJ1-1, with TRBD1 matching 11 bases. This CDR3 contains 13 residues. Germline V gene lookup returns CDR1 DFQATT and CDR2 SNEGSKA (reference sequence).

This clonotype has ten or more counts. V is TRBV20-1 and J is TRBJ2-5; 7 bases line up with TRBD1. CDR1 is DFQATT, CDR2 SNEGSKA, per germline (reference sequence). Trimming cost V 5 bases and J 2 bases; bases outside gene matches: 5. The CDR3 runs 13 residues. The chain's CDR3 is CSAYRDRQETQYF. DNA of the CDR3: TGCAGTGCTTACCGGGACAGACAAGAGACCCAGTACTTC.